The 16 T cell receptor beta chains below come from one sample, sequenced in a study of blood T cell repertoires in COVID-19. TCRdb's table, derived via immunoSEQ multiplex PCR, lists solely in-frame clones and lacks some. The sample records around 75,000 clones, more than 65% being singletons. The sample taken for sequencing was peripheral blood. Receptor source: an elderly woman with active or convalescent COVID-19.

CDR3 DNA sequence: TGTGCCAGCAGCTTTTCAGGGATGAACACTGAAGCTTTCTTT. Protein product: CASSFSGMNTEAFF. The V call is TRBV7-2, the J call TRBJ1-1; D possibly corresponds to TRBD1 (5 bases). Per germline, CDR1 SGHTA and CDR2 FQGNSA. The CDR3 extends over 14 amino acids. Trimming took 3 bases from V and 0 from J, leaving 8 bases between them.

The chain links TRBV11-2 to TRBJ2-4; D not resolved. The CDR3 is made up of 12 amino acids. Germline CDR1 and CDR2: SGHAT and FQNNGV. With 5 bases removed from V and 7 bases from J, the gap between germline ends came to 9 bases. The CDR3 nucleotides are TGTGCCAGCAGCCATTTACTTAACATTCAGTACTTC. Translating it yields CASSHLLNIQYF.

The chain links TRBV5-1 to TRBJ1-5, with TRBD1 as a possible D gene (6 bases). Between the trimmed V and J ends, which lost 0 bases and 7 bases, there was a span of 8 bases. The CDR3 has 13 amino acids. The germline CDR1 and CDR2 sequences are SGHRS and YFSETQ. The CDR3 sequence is CASSLEGEQPQHF. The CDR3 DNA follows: TGCGCCAGCAGCTTGGAGGGGGAACAGCCCCAGCATTTT.

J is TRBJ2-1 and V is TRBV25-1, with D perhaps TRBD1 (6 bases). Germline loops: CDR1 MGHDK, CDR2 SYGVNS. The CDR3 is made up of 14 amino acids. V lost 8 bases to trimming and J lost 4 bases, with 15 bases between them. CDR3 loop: CASGAGERYNEQFF. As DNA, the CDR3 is TGTGCCAGCGGGGCAGGGGAGAGGTACAATGAGCAGTTCTTC. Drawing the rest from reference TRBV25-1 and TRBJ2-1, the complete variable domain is EADIYQTPRYLVIGTGKKITLECSQTMGHDKMYWYQQDPGMELHLIHYSYGVNSTEKGDLSSESTVSRIRTEHFPLTLESARPSHTSQYLCASGAGERYNEQFFGPGTRLTVL.

CDR3 sequence: CASSLRGSTDTQYF. DNA for the CDR3: TGTGCCAGCTCGTTGAGGGGGAGCACAGATACGCAGTATTTT. This sequence joins TRBV2 and TRBJ2-3, with a weak D call TRBD1 (6 bases). V shed 8 bases and J shed 0 bases, with 12 bases lying between them. Germline V gene data show CDR1 as SNHLY and CDR2 as FYNNEI. This CDR3 region has 14 residues.

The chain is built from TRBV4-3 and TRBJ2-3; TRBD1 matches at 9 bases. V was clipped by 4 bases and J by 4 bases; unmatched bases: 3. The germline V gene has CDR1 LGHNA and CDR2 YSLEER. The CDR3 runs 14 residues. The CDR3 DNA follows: TGCGCCAGCAGCCCGGGACAGGGCTCAGATACGCAGTATTTT. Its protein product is CASSPGQGSDTQYF.

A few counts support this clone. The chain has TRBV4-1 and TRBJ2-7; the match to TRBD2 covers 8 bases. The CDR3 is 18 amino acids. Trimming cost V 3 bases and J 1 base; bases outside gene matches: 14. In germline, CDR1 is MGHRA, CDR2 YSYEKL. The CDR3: CASSQAARGSGVSYEQYF. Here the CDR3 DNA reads TGCGCCAGCAGCCAGGCTGCCCGGGGTAGCGGGGTTTCCTACGAGCAGTACTTC.

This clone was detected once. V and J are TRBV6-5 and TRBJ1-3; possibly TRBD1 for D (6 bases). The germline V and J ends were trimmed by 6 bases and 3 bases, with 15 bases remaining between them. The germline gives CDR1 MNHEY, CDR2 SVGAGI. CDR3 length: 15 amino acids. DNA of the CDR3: TGTGCCAGCAGACCTCGGACAGTCCGTGGAAACACCATATATTTT. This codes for CASRPRTVRGNTIYF.

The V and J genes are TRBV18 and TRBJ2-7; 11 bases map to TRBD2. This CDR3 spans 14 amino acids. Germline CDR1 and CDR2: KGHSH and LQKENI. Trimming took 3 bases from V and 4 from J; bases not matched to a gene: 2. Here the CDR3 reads CASSPTSGTYEQYF. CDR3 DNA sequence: TGTGCCAGCTCACCGACTAGCGGGACATACGAGCAGTACTTC.

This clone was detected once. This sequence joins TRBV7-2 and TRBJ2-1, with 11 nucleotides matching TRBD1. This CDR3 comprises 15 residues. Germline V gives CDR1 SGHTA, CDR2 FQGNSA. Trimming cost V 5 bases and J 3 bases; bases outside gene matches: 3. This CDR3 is CASSPDRGLYNEQFF. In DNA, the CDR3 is TGTGCCAGCAGCCCGGACAGGGGGCTCTACAATGAGCAGTTCTTC. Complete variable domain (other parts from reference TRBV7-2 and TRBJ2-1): GAGVSQSPSNKVTEKGKDVELRCDPISGHTALYWYRQSLGQGLEFLIYFQGNSAPDKSGLPSDRFSAERTGGSVSTLTIQRTQQEDSAVYLCASSPDRGLYNEQFFGPGTRLTVL.

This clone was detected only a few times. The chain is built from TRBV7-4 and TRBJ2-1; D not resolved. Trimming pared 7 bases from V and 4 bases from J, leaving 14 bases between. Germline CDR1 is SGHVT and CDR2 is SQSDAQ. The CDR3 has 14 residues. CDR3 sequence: CASKLRWSYNEQFF. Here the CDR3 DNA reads TGTGCCAGCAAACTTCGGTGGTCTTACAATGAGCAGTTCTTC.

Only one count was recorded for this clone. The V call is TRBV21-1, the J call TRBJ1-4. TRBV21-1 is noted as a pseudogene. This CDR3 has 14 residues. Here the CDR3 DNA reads TGTGCCAGCAGCCTCGGGGGACGGAATGAAAAACTGTTTTTT. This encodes CASSLGGRNEKLFF.

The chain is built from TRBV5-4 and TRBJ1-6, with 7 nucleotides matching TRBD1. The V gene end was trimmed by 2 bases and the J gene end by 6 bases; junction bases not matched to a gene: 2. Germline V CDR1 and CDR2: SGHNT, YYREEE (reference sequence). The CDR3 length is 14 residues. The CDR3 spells CASSFRDSNSPLHF. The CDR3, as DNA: TGTGCCAGCAGCTTCCGGGACAGTAATTCACCCCTCCACTTT. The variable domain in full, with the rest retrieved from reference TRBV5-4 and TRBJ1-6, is ETGVTQSPTHLIKTRGQQVTLRCSSQSGHNTVSWYQQALGQGPQFIFQYYREEENGRGNFPPRFSGLQFPNYSSELNVNALELDDSALYLCASSFRDSNSPLHFGNGTRLTVT.

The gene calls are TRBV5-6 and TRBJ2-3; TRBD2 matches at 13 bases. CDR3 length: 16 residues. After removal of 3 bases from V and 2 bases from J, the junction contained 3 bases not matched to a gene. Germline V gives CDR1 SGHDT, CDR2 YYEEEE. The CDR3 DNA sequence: TGTGCCAGCAGCTGGACTAGCGGGGGATTCACAGATACGCAGTATTTT. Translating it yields CASSWTSGGFTDTQYF.

CDR3 sequence reads: CASSPTSGQETQYF. CDR3 coding DNA: TGTGCCAGCAGTCCAACTAGCGGGCAAGAGACCCAGTACTTC. This chain links TRBV7-2 with TRBJ2-5; 9 bases map to TRBD2. Germline V CDR1 and CDR2: SGHTA, FQGNSA. V shed 6 bases, J shed 2 bases, and the junction held 4 bases outside the gene matches. The CDR3 has 14 amino acids.

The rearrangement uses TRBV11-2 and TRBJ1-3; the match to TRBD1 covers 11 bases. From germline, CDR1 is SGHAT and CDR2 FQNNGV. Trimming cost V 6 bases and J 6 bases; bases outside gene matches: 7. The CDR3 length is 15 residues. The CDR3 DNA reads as TGTGCCAGCAGGAGACCGGGACAGGGGGTAAACACCATATATTTT. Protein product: CASRRPGQGVNTIYF.